The 21 T cell receptor beta chains reported below all come from one sample, sequenced in a study of cytomegalovirus exposure and HLA in healthy donors. The PCR had 60 Vbeta and 13 Jbeta primers. Clones were sequenced by immunoSEQ multiplex PCR, and TCRdb holds only the in-frame ones, with some missing. The table lists 75,000 to 95,000 clones, roughly 69% of them singletons. Material: PBMCs. The receptors originated from a woman aged 30 to 39 in good health and CMV-seronegative.

The chain combines TRBV5-4 with TRBJ1-3, with TRBD1 matching over 7 bases. J lost 4 bases, V lost 4 bases, and 11 bases had no gene match. The germline gives CDR1 SGHNT, CDR2 YYREEE (reference sequence). This CDR3 has 16 residues. CDR3 coding DNA: TGTGCCAGCAGCCACGCGGACAGGACCCTCGGAAACACCATATATTTT. Translating gives CASSHADRTLGNTIYF.

This clone was recorded a few times. The V call is TRBV6-1, the J call TRBJ2-1, with 7 bases matching TRBD1. CDR1 is MNHNS and CDR2 is SASEGT in the germline V gene. The CDR3 spans 15 residues. The V segment lost 7 bases and the J segment 5 bases; nucleotides outside the gene matches: 11. CDR3 amino acids: CASTARQGRNNEQFF. For the CDR3, the DNA is TGTGCCAGCACGGCTAGACAGGGTCGCAACAATGAGCAGTTCTTC.

With respect to this clone: One end of the junction varies from germline; a read error may be responsible. The chain has TRBV19 and TRBJ1-5; tentatively, D is TRBD1 (6 bases). The germline CDR1 and CDR2 sequences are LNHDA and SQIVND (reference sequence). This CDR3 contains 11 residues. CDR3 DNA: TGTGCCAGTAGTCGTACAGGGTCCCTGGAGTTT. It codes for CASSRTGSLEF.

The chain combines TRBV18 with TRBJ1-1; 7 nucleotides line up with TRBD1. Germline loops: CDR1 KGHSH, CDR2 LQKENI. CDR3 length: 15 amino acids. The V gene end was trimmed by 4 bases and the J gene end by 0 bases; junction bases not matched to a gene: 5. For the CDR3, the DNA is TGTGCCAGCTCACGACAGGGTGGATTGAACACTGAAGCTTTCTTT. The encoded protein is CASSRQGGLNTEAFF.

As to this clone: Other DNA sequences from this sample encode an identical CDR3 as well. The rearrangement joins TRBV11-2 to TRBJ2-5, with 9 bases aligning to TRBD2. This CDR3 spans 17 amino acids. Germline V gene lookup returns CDR1 SGHAT and CDR2 FQNNGV. V shed 1 base and J 1 base; nucleotides not matched to a gene: 7. CDR3 bases: TGTGCCAGCAGCTTAGGTAGCGGGGGCCGACTCCAAGAGACCCAGTACTTC. Translating gives CASSLGSGGRLQETQYF.

The chain employs TRBV18 and TRBJ1-3; no clear D. The CDR3 has 13 residues. Germline V gives CDR1 KGHSH, CDR2 LQKENI. The V and J ends lost 6 bases and 1 base respectively, with 7 bases between them. In DNA, the CDR3 is TGTGCCAGCTCCCCTCAGTCTGGAAACACCATATATTTT. It codes for CASSPQSGNTIYF. The full variable domain, completed using reference TRBV18 and TRBJ1-3, is NAGVMQNPRHLVRRRGQEARLRCSPMKGHSHVYWYRQLPEEGLKFMVYLQKENIIDESGMPKERFSAEFPKEGPSILRIQQVVRGDSAAYFCASSPQSGNTIYFGEGSWLTVV.

CDR3 nucleotide sequence: TGTGCCAGCAGGGGAGACAGGGGTAGGGCCGGGGAGCTGTTTTTT. This sequence encodes CASRGDRGRAGELFF. The genes are TRBV6-1 and TRBJ2-2, with TRBD1 identical over 8 bases. This CDR3 region has 15 residues. The V gene end was trimmed by 6 bases and the J gene end by 6 bases; junction bases not matched to a gene: 9. Looked up from germline, CDR1 is MNHNS and CDR2 is SASEGT.

This chain links TRBV27 with TRBJ2-3; perhaps TRBD1 as D (6 bases). Trimming left V 4 bases short and J 5 bases short, with 13 bases between. The CDR3 spans 14 residues. Germline CDR1 and CDR2: MNHEY and SMNVEV (reference sequence). CDR3 region: CASSSRGLLDTQYF. CDR3 DNA sequence: TGTGCCAGCAGTTCCAGGGGTTTATTAGATACGCAGTATTTT.

This chain connects TRBV28 to TRBJ1-2, with D hard to call. V lost 6 bases and J 4 bases, leaving 6 bases between the germline ends. The CDR3 length is 11 residues. Germline lookup yields CDR1 MDHEN and CDR2 SYDVKM. CDR3: CASSATYGYTF. The CDR3 DNA reads TGTGCCAGCAGCGCTACCTATGGCTACACCTTC.

As to this clone: The junction departs from the called germline gene at one end, perhaps through a read error. The DNA for the CDR3 is TGTGCCAGCAGATTGGACAGGGTGAACACCGGGGAGCTGTTTTTT. The encoded protein is CASRLDRVNTGELFF. The gene calls are TRBV5-5 and TRBJ2-2; 8 bases are a match to TRBD1. The germline V gene has CDR1 SGHKS and CDR2 YYEKEE (reference sequence). This CDR3 spans 15 amino acids.

This clone came up a few times. This rearrangement joins TRBV6-5 to TRBJ2-1; perhaps TRBD1 as D (5 bases). Trimming shortened V by 0 bases and J by 5 bases, and 8 bases separated the two germline ends. The germline gives CDR1 MNHEY, CDR2 SVGAGI. This CDR3 is 14 amino acids long. CDR3 sequence: CASSYSAGNNEQFF. The DNA for the CDR3 is TGTGCCAGCAGTTACTCGGCAGGGAACAATGAGCAGTTCTTC.

V is TRBV19 and J is TRBJ1-2; D is uncertain. Trimming pared 7 bases from V and 4 bases from J, leaving 16 bases between. CDR1 and CDR2 from the germline V gene are LNHDA and SQIVND (reference sequence). CDR3 size: 14 residues. In nucleotides, the CDR3 is TGTGCCAGTACCCATTGGGTAGGCGGCTATGGCTACACCTTC. Translation: CASTHWVGGYGYTF.

V usage is TRBV5-1 and J usage is TRBJ2-2; D perhaps matches TRBD2 (6 bases). Trimming shortened V by 3 bases and J by 8 bases, and 17 bases separated the two germline ends. The CDR3 totals 15 residues. Looked up from germline, CDR1 is SGHRS and CDR2 is YFSETQ. The DNA for the CDR3 is TGCGCCAGCAGCTGGCCCCTGGATCGGGGGGGGGAGCTGTTTTTT. Translating gives CASSWPLDRGGELFF.

Only a few counts were recorded for this clone. V is TRBV30 and J is TRBJ2-1; tentative D call: TRBD2 (5 bases). Trimming removed 0 bases from V and 5 bases from J, with 14 bases in between. CDR1 GTSNPN and CDR2 SVGIG come from the germline V gene (reference sequence). The CDR3 contains 15 residues. CDR3: CAWSVLGPLNNEQFF. CDR3 coding DNA: TGTGCCTGGAGTGTACTAGGGCCACTAAACAATGAGCAGTTCTTC. Using reference TRBV30 and TRBJ2-1 for the parts outside the CDR3, the full variable domain is SQTIHQWPATLVQPVGSPLSLECTVEGTSNPNLYWYRQAAGRGLQLLFYSVGIGQISSEVPQNLSASRPQDRQFILSSKKLLLSDSGFYLCAWSVLGPLNNEQFFGPGTRLTVL.

The chain carries TRBV29-1 and TRBJ1-1; no clear D. CDR3 length: 13 residues. Germline CDR1 SQVTM, CDR2 ANQGSEA. V was cut by 6 bases and J by 4 bases, with 15 bases left in between. CDR3 bases: TGCAGCGTCCAGAGTGGGCCAGGCACTGAAGCTTTCTTT. It codes for CSVQSGPGTEAFF.

This clone has just one count. V usage is TRBV5-4 and J usage is TRBJ2-1, with D possibly matching TRBD2 (5 bases). CDR3 length: 15 residues. V lost 10 bases, J lost 0 bases, and 17 bases lay in between. Germline-derived CDR1 and CDR2 are SGHNT and YYREEE (reference sequence). CDR3 bases: TGTGCCCTAACGAGGGCCCTAAGCTCCTACAATGAGCAGTTCTTC. Translating it yields CALTRALSSYNEQFF.

The rearrangement links TRBV4-3 to TRBJ2-7; D is unresolved. From germline, CDR1 is LGHNA and CDR2 YSLEER. The CDR3 has 14 amino acids. Trimming stripped 1 base from V and 3 bases from J, with 10 bases between. CDR3 DNA sequence: TGCGCCAGCAGCCAAGGATACCCCAGCTACGAGCAGTACTTC. This translates into CASSQGYPSYEQYF.

The V call is TRBV10-2, the J call TRBJ2-2; weak D call: TRBD2 (5 bases). Trimming took off 10 bases at V and 5 bases at J, with 14 bases between the two ends. Germline V gives CDR1 WSHSY, CDR2 SAAADI. This CDR3 region has 13 residues. The CDR3: CATTGTGTGELFF. The CDR3 nucleotides read TGCGCCACCACGGGCACGGGGACCGGGGAGCTGTTTTTT.

The chain is built from TRBV10-1 and TRBJ2-2; TRBD1 aligns across 7 bases. There are 17 residues in the CDR3. V was clipped by 3 bases and J by 2 bases; unmatched bases: 9. Germline lookup yields CDR1 WNHNN and CDR2 SYGVQD (reference sequence). CDR3 DNA: TGCGCCAGCAGTGACCTACGACAGGGACGCAACACCGGGGAGCTGTTTTTT. Amino acids: CASSDLRQGRNTGELFF.

The gene calls are TRBV5-1 and TRBJ2-5, with D possibly TRBD2 on 7 matching bases. The germline CDR1 and CDR2 sequences are SGHRS and YFSETQ. This CDR3 comprises 15 residues. Trimming left V 4 bases short and J 5 bases short, with 18 bases between. In DNA, the CDR3 is TGCGCCAGCAGCCGCCCCGGGGGGCCCGAGGAGACCCAGTACTTC. Its translation: CASSRPGGPEETQYF.

V usage is TRBV28 and J usage is TRBJ2-5; D might be TRBD1 (6 bases). Germline V gives CDR1 MDHEN, CDR2 SYDVKM. With 10 bases removed from V and 3 bases from J, the gap between germline ends came to 15 bases. The CDR3 totals 13 residues. CDR3 sequence (DNA): TGTGCCATCTCATCCTCAGGGGAAGAGACCCAGTACTTC. Its protein product is CAISSSGEETQYF.